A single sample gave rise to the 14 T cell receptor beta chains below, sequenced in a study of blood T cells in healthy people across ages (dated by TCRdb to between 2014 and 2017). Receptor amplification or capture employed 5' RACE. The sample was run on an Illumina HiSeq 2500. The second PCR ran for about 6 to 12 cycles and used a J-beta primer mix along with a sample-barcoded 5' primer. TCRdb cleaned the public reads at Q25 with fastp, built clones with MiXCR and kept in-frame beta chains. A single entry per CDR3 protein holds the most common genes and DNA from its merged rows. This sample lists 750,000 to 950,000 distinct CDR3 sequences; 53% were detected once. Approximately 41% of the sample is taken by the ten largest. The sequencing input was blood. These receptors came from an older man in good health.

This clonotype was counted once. The CDR3 here is CSVEDMSPGGVEKLFF. In DNA form, the CDR3 reads TGCAGCGTTGAAGATATGAGCCCAGGGGGCGTTGAAAAACTGTTTTTT. V is TRBV29-1 and J is TRBJ1-4, with 8 bases lining up with TRBD1. V shed 0 bases and J 7 bases; nucleotides not matched to a gene: 10. The CDR3 runs to 16 residues. Per the germline V gene, CDR1 is SQVTM and CDR2 is ANQGSEA.

The CDR3 spells CATGGALSYNEQFF. DNA of the CDR3: TGTGCCACCGGGGGGGCTTTGTCCTACAATGAGCAGTTCTTC. The chain is built from TRBV27 and TRBJ2-1, with 8 bases fitting TRBD2. The CDR3 sequence is 14 residues long. Per germline, CDR1 MNHEY and CDR2 SMNVEV (reference sequence). The J segment lost 1 base and the V segment lost 10 bases, leaving 6 bases of the junction unmatched.

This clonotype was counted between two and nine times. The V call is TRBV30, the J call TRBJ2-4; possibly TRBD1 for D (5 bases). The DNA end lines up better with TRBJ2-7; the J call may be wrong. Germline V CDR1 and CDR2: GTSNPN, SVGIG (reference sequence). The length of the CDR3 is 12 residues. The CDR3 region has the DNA TGTGCCTGGAGTGACAGGAGTTCCGAGCAGTACTTC. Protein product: CAWSDRSSEQYF.

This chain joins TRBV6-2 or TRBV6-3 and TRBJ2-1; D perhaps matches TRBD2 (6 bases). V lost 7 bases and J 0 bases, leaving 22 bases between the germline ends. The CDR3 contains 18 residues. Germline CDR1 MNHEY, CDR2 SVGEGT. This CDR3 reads CASKEDIGTSGSYNEQFF. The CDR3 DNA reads TGTGCCAGCAAGGAGGACATAGGGACTTCTGGCTCCTACAATGAGCAGTTCTTC.

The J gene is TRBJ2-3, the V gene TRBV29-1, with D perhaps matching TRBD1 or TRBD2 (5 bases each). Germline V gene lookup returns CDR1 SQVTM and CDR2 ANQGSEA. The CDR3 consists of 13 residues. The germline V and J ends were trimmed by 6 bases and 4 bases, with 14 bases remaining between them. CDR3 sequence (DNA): TGCAGCGTGGGGCTAGCCGGGCCAGATACGCAGTATTTT. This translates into CSVGLAGPDTQYF.

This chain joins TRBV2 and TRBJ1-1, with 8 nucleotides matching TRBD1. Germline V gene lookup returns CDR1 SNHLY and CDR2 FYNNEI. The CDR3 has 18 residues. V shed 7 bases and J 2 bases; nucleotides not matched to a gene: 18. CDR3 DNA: TGTGCCAGCATCCGAACATCCGCGGCAGGGGGCGGTAACACTGAAGCTTTCTTT. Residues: CASIRTSAAGGGNTEAFF.

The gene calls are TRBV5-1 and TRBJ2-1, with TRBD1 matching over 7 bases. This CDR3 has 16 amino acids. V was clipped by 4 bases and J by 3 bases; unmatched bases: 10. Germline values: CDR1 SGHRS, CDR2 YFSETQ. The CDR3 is CASSPRTGLNYNEQFF. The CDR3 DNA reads TGCGCCAGCAGCCCGAGGACAGGATTAAACTACAATGAGCAGTTCTTC.

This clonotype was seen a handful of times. CDR3 sequence reads: CASSLMIQGEQYF. The CDR3 nucleotides are TGTGCCAGCAGTTTAATGATCCAGGGCGAGCAGTACTTC. The rearrangement uses TRBV12-3 or TRBV12-4 and TRBJ2-7, with TRBD1 as a possible D gene (5 bases). Trimming took 2 bases from V and 6 from J, leaving 11 bases between them. CDR3 length: 13 amino acids.

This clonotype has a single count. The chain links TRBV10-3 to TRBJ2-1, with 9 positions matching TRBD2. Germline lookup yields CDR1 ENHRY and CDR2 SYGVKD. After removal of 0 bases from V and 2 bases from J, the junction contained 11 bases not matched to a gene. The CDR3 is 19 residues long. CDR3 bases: TGTGCCATCAGTGAGTCAGGAGCGGGAGGAGGTAGGGCCTACAATGAGCAGTTCTTC. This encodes CAISESGAGGGRAYNEQFF.

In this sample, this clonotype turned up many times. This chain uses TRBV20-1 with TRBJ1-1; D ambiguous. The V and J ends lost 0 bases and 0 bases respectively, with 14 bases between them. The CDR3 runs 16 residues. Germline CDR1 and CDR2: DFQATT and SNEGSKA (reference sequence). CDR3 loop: CSARDYLINLNTEAFF. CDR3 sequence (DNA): TGCAGTGCTAGAGATTATCTTATAAACCTGAACACTGAAGCTTTCTTT.

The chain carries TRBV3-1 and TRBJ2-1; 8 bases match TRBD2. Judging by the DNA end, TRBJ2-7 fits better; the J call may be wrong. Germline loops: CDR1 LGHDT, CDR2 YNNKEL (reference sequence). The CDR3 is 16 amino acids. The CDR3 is CASSQDGRGGYNEQYF. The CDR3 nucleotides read TGTGCCAGCAGCCAAGATGGCCGGGGGGGGTACAATGAGCAGTACTTC.

Here the CDR3 DNA reads TGTGCCAGCTCACCCGAGGGACCCGCTGAGCAGTTCTTC. This sequence encodes CASSPEGPAEQFF. This chain connects TRBV18 to TRBJ2-1; D is perhaps TRBD1 or TRBD2 (5 bases each). The CDR3 covers 13 residues. From germline, CDR1 is KGHSH and CDR2 LQKENI. Trimming took off 3 bases at V and 9 bases at J, with 12 bases between the two ends.

The CDR3 loop reads CATSDPAWDTRYF. CDR3 DNA: TGTGCCACCAGTGATCCTGCTTGGGACACCCGGTACTTC. The rearrangement joins TRBV24-1 to TRBJ2-7, with D perhaps TRBD1 (6 bases). V lost 3 bases and J 12 bases, leaving 17 bases between the germline ends. The germline CDR1 and CDR2 sequences are KGHDR and SFDVKD. CDR3 size: 13 residues.

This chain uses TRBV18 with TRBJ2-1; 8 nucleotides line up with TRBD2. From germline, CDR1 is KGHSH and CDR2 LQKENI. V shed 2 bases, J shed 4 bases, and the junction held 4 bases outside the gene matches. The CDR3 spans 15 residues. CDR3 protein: CASSPISGSYNEQFF. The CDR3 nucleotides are TGTGCCAGCTCACCAATCAGCGGGAGTTACAATGAGCAGTTCTTC. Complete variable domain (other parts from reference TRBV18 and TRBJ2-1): NAGVMQNPRHLVRRRGQEARLRCSPMKGHSHVYWYRQLPEEGLKFMVYLQKENIIDESGMPKERFSAEFPKEGPSILRIQQVVRGDSAAYFCASSPISGSYNEQFFGPGTRLTVL.